Described below is a single TCR beta chain sequence and its context. From the RT-PCR reads, TCRdb called clonotypes with MiXCR, one entry per CDR3 protein. The sample has approximately 730,000 distinct CDR3 sequences, approximately 14% seen once. The V end was cut by 9 bases, the J end by 0 bases, with 9 bases between. The CDR3 runs to 12 residues. Germline values: CDR1 MDHEN, CDR2 SYDVKM. This sample is part of a study of response to subunit inactivated influenza vaccine. The chain recombines TRBV28 with TRBJ2-7; D is possibly TRBD1 (6 bases). This clonotype was obtained from a man aged 45-65 years who received an inactivated influenza vaccine. Sequencing used PBMCs from blood, obtained around 14 days before vaccination. In DNA form, the CDR3 reads TGTGCCAGTTACAGGGACTCCTACGAGCAGTACTTC. Protein product: CASYRDSYEQYF. The whole variable domain, remainder taken from reference TRBV28 and TRBJ2-7, is DVKVTQSSRYLVKRTGEKVFLECVQDMDHENMFWYRQDPGLGLRLIYFSYDVKMKEKGDIPEGYSVSREKKERFSLILESASTNQTSMYLCASYRDSYEQYFGPGTRLTVT.